The clone carrying this TCR beta chain was counted a few times. As yet, its antigen is unknown. Unique molecular identifiers tagged individual cDNA molecules. TCRdb independently ran MiXCR on the 5' RACE reads; one entry per CDR3 protein. Here the sample spans fewer than 85,000 distinct CDR3 sequences, approximately 13% being singletons. These data come from a study of early T cells in non-severe SARS-CoV-2 infection. Study as a whole: Sequencing of unsorted whole blood was done on bulk RNA, leaving chains unpaired. Study observations and caveats: VDJdb-based annotation leaned toward anti-spike CD8 responses and missed private and CD4 specificities.

Germline CDR1 SQVTM, CDR2 ANQGSEA. The CDR3 length is 16 residues. V trimming: 0 bases; J trimming: 3 bases; junction bases outside the gene matches: 5. The sequence was obtained from an adult who was a healthcare worker with PCR-confirmed SARS-CoV-2 infection or an uninfected control (not recorded which). Sequencing used whole blood. This rearrangement joins TRBV29-1 to TRBJ2-7, with TRBD2 identical over 13 bases. CDR3 sequence: CSVEDRTSGRDYEQYF. In DNA form, the CDR3 reads TGCAGCGTTGAAGATCGAACTAGCGGGAGGGACTACGAGCAGTACTTC.